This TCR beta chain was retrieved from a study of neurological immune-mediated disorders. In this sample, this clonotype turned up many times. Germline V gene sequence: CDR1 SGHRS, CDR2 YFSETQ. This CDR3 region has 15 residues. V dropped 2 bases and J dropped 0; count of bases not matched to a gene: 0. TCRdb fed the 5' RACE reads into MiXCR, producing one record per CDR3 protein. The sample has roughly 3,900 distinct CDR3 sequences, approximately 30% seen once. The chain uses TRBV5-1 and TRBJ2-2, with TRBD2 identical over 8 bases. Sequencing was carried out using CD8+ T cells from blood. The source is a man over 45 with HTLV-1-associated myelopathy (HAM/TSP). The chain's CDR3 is CASSLAGANTGELFF. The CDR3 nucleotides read TGCGCCAGCAGCTTAGCGGGGGCGAACACCGGGGAGCTGTTTTTT.